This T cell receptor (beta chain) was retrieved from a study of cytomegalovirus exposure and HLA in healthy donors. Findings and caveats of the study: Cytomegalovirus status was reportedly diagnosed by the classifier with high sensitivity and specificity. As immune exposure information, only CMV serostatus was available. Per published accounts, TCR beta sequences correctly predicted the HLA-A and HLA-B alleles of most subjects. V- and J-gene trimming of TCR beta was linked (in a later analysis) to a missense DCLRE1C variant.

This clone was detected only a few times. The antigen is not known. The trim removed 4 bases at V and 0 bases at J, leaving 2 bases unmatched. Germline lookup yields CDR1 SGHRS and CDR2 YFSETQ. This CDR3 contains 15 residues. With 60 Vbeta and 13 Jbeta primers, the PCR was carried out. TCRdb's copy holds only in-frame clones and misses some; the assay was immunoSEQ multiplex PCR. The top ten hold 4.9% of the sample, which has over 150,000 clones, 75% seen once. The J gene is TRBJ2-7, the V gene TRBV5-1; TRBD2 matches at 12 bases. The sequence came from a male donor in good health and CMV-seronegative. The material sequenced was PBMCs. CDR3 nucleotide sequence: TGCGCCAGCAGCAGGACTAGCGGGAACTCCTACGAGCAGTACTTC. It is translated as CASSRTSGNSYEQYF.